The 14 T cell receptor beta chains below come from one sample, sequenced in a study of blood T cell repertoires in COVID-19. Measured with immunoSEQ multiplex PCR; TCRdb has only the in-frame clones, and not every one. The sample records 25,000 to 35,000 clones, about 88% being singletons. Sequencing was done on a sample of peripheral blood. These receptors were taken from a man between 65 and 79 years old with active or convalescent COVID-19.

The chain links TRBV25-1 to TRBJ1-1; D is unclear. This CDR3 is 13 amino acids long. V lost 7 bases and J 0 bases, leaving 9 bases between the germline ends. CDR1 MGHDK and CDR2 SYGVNS come from the germline V gene. The chain's CDR3 is CASTPLMNTEAFF. The CDR3 DNA follows: TGTGCCAGCACTCCCCTTATGAACACTGAAGCTTTCTTT. The whole variable domain, filled in from reference TRBV25-1 and TRBJ1-1, reads EADIYQTPRYLVIGTGKKITLECSQTMGHDKMYWYQQDPGMELHLIHYSYGVNSTEKGDLSSESTVSRIRTEHFPLTLESARPSHTSQYLCASTPLMNTEAFFGQGTRLTVV.

This chain connects TRBV9 to TRBJ2-5; D is perhaps TRBD2 (6 bases). Germline lookup yields CDR1 SGDLS and CDR2 YYNGEE. The CDR3 runs to 15 residues. With 4 bases removed from V and 5 bases from J, the gap between germline ends came to 18 bases. CDR3 coding DNA: TGTGCCAGCAGCCCCCGGACCCGAGCGGGTGAGACCCAGTACTTC. Protein product: CASSPRTRAGETQYF.

The chain carries TRBV25-1 and TRBJ1-4, with 8 bases that match TRBD1. V shed 2 bases and J 4 bases; nucleotides not matched to a gene: 3. CDR1 MGHDK and CDR2 SYGVNS come from the germline V gene. The CDR3 extends over 15 amino acids. CDR3 coding DNA: TGTGCCAGCAGTGAAGGGACAGGTATTAATGAAAAACTGTTTTTT. It yields the protein CASSEGTGINEKLFF. The whole variable domain, filled in from reference TRBV25-1 and TRBJ1-4, reads EADIYQTPRYLVIGTGKKITLECSQTMGHDKMYWYQQDPGMELHLIHYSYGVNSTEKGDLSSESTVSRIRTEHFPLTLESARPSHTSQYLCASSEGTGINEKLFFGSGTQLSVL.

The genes are TRBV6-5 and TRBJ1-2; D may be TRBD1 (5 bases). With 6 bases removed from V and 7 bases from J, the gap between germline ends came to 18 bases. This CDR3 contains 14 residues. The germline V gene encodes CDR1 MNHEY and CDR2 SVGAGI. The chain's CDR3 is CASRPTGAGGGYTF. CDR3 nucleotides: TGTGCCAGCAGGCCGACGGGTGCGGGGGGTGGCTACACCTTC.

The chain couples TRBV7-2 to TRBJ2-1; 7 bases match TRBD1. The V gene's germline CDR1 is SGHTA and CDR2 FQGNSA. CDR3 length: 14 residues. Trimming cost V 4 bases and J 6 bases; bases outside gene matches: 6. This CDR3 is CASSSSGQINEQFF. The CDR3 region has the DNA TGTGCCAGCAGCTCCTCGGGACAGATCAATGAGCAGTTCTTC. Complete variable domain (other parts from reference TRBV7-2 and TRBJ2-1): GAGVSQSPSNKVTEKGKDVELRCDPISGHTALYWYRQSLGQGLEFLIYFQGNSAPDKSGLPSDRFSAERTGGSVSTLTIQRTQQEDSAVYLCASSSSGQINEQFFGPGTRLTVL.

The rearrangement uses TRBV15 and TRBJ1-1; maybe TRBD1 (6 bases). The CDR3 length is 15 residues. Germline loops: CDR1 LNHNV, CDR2 YYDKDF (reference sequence). The ends were cut back, 1 base at V and 3 bases at J, with 12 bases in the middle. Written as DNA, the CDR3 is TGTGCCACCAGCAGAGGGGGGGGGCAGGACACTGAAGCTTTCTTT. Its protein is CATSRGGGQDTEAFF.

The chain employs TRBV5-1 and TRBJ2-5, with 11 bases lining up with TRBD2. The V gene end was trimmed by 3 bases and the J gene end by 7 bases; junction bases not matched to a gene: 5. Germline V gene sequence: CDR1 SGHRS, CDR2 YFSETQ. The CDR3 length is 14 residues. Here the CDR3 reads CASSSTSGAATQYF. CDR3 DNA: TGCGCCAGCAGCTCGACTAGCGGGGCGGCGACCCAGTACTTC.

This sequence joins TRBV23-1 and TRBJ2-1, with 7 nucleotides matching TRBD2. TRBV23-1 is an ORF; its function is uncertain. This CDR3 comprises 21 residues. With V trimmed by 3 bases and J by 0 bases, 20 bases remained unmatched. For the CDR3, the DNA is TGCGCCAGCAGTCAGTGGAGGGGAAAGAGGGGCGGGAGCAGCTCCTACAATGAGCAGTTCTTC. As protein: CASSQWRGKRGGSSSYNEQFF.

This chain joins TRBV13 and TRBJ1-2; the D is unclear. The CDR3 contains 15 residues. Germline V gene sequence: CDR1 PRHDT, CDR2 FYEKMQ (reference sequence). V lost 5 bases and J lost 0, with 13 bases in between. CDR3 DNA sequence: TGTGCCAGCAGCGCCACACCTCAGGCTAACTATGGCTACACCTTC. Its translation is CASSATPQANYGYTF. Filled out from reference TRBV13 and TRBJ1-2, the complete variable domain reads AAGVIQSPRHLIKEKRETATLKCYPIPRHDTVYWYQQGPGQDPQFLISFYEKMQSDKGSIPDRFSAQQFSDYHSELNMSSLELGDSALYFCASSATPQANYGYTFGSGTRLTVV.

The CDR3 loop reads CASSQYRATEAFF. The CDR3 DNA is TGTGCCAGCAGCCAATACAGGGCGACTGAAGCTTTCTTT. V gene TRBV14 combines with J gene TRBJ1-1; TRBD1 is a possible D gene (6 bases). Germline CDR1 reads SGHDN; CDR2 reads FVKESK. V was clipped by 2 bases and J by 5 bases, with 9 bases between them. CDR3 length: 13 amino acids.

This clone was detected once. The chain links TRBV30 to TRBJ1-6; tentative D call: TRBD1 (5 bases). The CDR3 is made up of 15 amino acids. V lost 5 bases to trimming and J lost 6 bases, with 17 bases between them. CDR1 is GTSNPN and CDR2 is SVGIG in the germline V gene (reference sequence). In DNA, the CDR3 is TGTGCCTGGGGTTTGGTGGGGCCTCCTAATTCACCCCTCCACTTT. Protein: CAWGLVGPPNSPLHF. Full variable domain (remainder filled in from reference TRBV30 and TRBJ1-6): SQTIHQWPATLVQPVGSPLSLECTVEGTSNPNLYWYRQAAGRGLQLLFYSVGIGQISSEVPQNLSASRPQDRQFILSSKKLLLSDSGFYLCAWGLVGPPNSPLHFGNGTRLTVT.

This sequence joins TRBV6-4 and TRBJ2-5, with 15 bases matching TRBD2. This CDR3 is built from 15 residues. CDR1 and CDR2 (germline): MRHNA, SNTAGT. V gave up 4 bases and J gave up 10 bases; unmatched junction bases: 7. The CDR3 protein is CASSGPGLAGGIQYF. DNA for the CDR3: TGTGCCAGCAGTGGCCCGGGACTAGCGGGAGGAATCCAGTACTTC.

The chain recombines TRBV20-1 with TRBJ2-3, with no clear D. The CDR3 has 14 residues. In germline, CDR1 is DFQATT, CDR2 SNEGSKA (reference sequence). V was cut by 3 bases and J by 4 bases, with 14 bases left in between. The CDR3 DNA reads TGCAGTGCTAGTCTGACCACCACAGCAGATACGCAGTATTTT. Protein: CSASLTTTADTQYF.

The rearrangement joins TRBV5-1 to TRBJ2-1; D perhaps matches TRBD1 (6 bases). Germline-derived CDR1 and CDR2 are SGHRS and YFSETQ. The CDR3 is 15 residues long. V was clipped by 6 bases and J by 4 bases, with 17 bases between them. CDR3 region: CASKRTATNYNEQFF. The CDR3 nucleotides read TGCGCCAGCAAAAGGACAGCGACTAATTACAATGAGCAGTTCTTC.